This T cell receptor (beta chain) originates from a study of low-dose radiotherapy and immunotherapy resistance in tumors. Background on the study: Fractions of 1 Gy went to Cohort 2 every two weeks, for 13 Gy over 26 weeks.

The germline gives CDR1 SNHLY, CDR2 FYNNEI. Trimming took 7 bases from V and 3 from J; bases not matched to a gene: 5. The CDR3 totals 14 residues. The sample's time point: before trial treatment. Covering alpha and beta chains, TRAV- and TRBV-specific primers were used for the first-strand cDNA. A constant-region primer paired with the V-primer adapter amplified TCRs over about 20 PCR cycles. TCRdb ran MiXCR on the reads and lists one entry per CDR3 protein. The data hold 65,000 to 90,000 distinct CDR3 sequences, with 15% to 20% observed a single time. This clonotype has a count of ten or more. V gene TRBV2 combines with J gene TRBJ1-5; 8 nucleotides align to TRBD1. This clonotype was obtained from a male donor with prostate cancer. Material: PBMCs, obtained before treatment. The CDR3 loop reads CASTRTGSNQPQHF. CDR3 coding DNA: TGTGCCAGCACCAGGACAGGGTCCAATCAGCCCCAGCATTTT.